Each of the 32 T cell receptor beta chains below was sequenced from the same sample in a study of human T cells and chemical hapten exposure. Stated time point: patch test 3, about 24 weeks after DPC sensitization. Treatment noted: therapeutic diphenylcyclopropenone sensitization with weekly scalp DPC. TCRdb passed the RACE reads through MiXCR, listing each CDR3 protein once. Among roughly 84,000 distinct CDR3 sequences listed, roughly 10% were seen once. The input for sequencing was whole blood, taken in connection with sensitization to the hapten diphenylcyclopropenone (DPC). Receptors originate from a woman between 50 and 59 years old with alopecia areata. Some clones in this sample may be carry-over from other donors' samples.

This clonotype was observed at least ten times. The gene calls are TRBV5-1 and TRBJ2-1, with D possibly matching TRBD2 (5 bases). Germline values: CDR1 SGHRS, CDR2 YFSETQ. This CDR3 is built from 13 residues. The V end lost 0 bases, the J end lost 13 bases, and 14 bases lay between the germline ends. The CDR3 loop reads CASSLASSSGQFF. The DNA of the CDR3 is TGCGCCAGCAGCTTGGCCTCTAGCTCCGGCCAGTTCTTC.

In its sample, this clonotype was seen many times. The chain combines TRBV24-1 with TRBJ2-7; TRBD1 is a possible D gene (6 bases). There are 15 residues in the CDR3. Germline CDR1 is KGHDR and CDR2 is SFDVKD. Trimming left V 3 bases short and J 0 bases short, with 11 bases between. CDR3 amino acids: CATSDTGTNSYEQYF. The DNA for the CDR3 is TGTGCCACCAGTGATACCGGGACAAACTCCTACGAGCAGTACTTC.

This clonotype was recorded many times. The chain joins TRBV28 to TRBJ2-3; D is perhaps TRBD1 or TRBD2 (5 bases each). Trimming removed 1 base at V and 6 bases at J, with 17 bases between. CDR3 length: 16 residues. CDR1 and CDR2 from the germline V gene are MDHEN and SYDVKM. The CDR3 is CASSLSTAFEGDTQYF. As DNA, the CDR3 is TGTGCCAGCAGTTTATCGACAGCCTTCGAGGGGGATACGCAGTATTTT.

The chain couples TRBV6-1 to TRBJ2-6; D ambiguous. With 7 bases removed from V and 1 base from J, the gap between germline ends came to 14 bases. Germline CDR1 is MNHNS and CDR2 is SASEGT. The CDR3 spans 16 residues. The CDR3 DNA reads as TGTGCCAGCATCGTTGGACCGAGATCTGGGGCCAACGTCCTGACTTTC. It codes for CASIVGPRSGANVLTF.

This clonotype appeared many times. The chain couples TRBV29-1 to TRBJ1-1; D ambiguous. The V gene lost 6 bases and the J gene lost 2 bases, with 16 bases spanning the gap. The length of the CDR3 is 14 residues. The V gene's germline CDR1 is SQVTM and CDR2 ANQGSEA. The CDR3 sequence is CSVSLRPSNTEAFF. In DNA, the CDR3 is TGCAGCGTGTCCCTACGGCCTTCTAACACTGAAGCTTTCTTT.

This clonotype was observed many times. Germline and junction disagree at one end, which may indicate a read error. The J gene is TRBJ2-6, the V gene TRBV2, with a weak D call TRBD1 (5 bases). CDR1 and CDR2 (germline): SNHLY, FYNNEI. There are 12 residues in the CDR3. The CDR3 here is CASSVGANALTF. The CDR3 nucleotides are TGTGCCAGCAGTGTTGGGGCCAACGCCCTGACTTTC.

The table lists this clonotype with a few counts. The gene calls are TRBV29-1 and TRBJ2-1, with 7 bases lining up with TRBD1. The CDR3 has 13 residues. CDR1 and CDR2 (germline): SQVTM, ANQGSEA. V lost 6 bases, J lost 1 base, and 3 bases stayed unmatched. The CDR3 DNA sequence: TGCAGCGTCCACAGGGGATCCTACAATGAGCAGTTCTTC. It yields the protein CSVHRGSYNEQFF.

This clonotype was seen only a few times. This chain's CDR3 is CASSQEPGTDTQYF. DNA of the CDR3: TGCGCCAGCAGCCAAGAACCAGGCACAGATACGCAGTATTTT. This sequence joins TRBV4-3 and TRBJ2-3; D is unclear. V gave up 0 bases and J gave up 1 base, with 5 bases separating them. This CDR3 region has 14 residues. Germline lookup yields CDR1 LGHNA and CDR2 YSLEER.

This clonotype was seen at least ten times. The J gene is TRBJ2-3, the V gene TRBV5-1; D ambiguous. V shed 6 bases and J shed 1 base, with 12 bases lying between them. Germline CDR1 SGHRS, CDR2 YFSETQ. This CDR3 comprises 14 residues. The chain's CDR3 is CASKASQGTDTQYF. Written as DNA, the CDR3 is TGCGCCAGCAAGGCGTCCCAGGGCACAGATACGCAGTATTTT.

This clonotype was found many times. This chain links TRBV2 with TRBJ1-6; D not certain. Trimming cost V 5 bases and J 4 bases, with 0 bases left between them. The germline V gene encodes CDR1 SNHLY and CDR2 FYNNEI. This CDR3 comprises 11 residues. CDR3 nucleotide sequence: TGTGCCAGCAGTTATAATTCACCCCTCCACTTT. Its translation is CASSYNSPLHF.

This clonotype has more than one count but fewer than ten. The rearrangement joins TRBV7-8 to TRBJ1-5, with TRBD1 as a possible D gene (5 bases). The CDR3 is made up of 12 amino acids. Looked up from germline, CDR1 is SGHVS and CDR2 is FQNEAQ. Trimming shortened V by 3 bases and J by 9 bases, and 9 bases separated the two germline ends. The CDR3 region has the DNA TGTGCCAGCAGCTTGACTCAGGGGCCCCAGCATTTT. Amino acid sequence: CASSLTQGPQHF.

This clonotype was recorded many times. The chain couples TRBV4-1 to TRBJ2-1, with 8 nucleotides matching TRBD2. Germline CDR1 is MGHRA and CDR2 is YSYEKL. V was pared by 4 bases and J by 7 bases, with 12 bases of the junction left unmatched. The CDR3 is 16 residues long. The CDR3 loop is CASSLTQGLGRNEQFF. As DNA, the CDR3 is TGCGCCAGCAGCCTCACCCAGGGACTAGGAAGAAATGAGCAGTTCTTC.

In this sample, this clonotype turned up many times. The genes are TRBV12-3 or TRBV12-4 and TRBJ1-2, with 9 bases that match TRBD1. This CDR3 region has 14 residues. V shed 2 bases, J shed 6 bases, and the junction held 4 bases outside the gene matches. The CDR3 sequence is CASSLRGDRDGYTF. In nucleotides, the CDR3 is TGTGCCAGCAGTTTAAGGGGGGACAGGGATGGCTACACCTTC.

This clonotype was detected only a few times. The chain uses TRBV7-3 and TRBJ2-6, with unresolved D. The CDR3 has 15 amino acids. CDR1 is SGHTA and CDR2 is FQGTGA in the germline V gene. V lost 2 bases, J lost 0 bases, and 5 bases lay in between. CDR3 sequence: CASSLGNSGANVLTF. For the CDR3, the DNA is TGTGCCAGCAGCTTAGGGAACTCTGGGGCCAACGTCCTGACTTTC.

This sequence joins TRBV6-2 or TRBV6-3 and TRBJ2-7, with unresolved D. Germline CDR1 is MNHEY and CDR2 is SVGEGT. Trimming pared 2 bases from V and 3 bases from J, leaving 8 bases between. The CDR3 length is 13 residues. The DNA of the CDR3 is TGTGCCAGCAGTTACAAGGTTAACTACGAGCAGTACTTC. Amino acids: CASSYKVNYEQYF.

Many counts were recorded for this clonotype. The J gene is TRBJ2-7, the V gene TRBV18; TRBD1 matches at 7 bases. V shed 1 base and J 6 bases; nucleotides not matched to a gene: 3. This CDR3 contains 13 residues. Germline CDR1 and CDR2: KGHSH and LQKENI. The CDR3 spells CASSPHPGGEQYF. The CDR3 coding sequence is TGTGCCAGCTCACCACATCCAGGGGGCGAGCAGTACTTC.

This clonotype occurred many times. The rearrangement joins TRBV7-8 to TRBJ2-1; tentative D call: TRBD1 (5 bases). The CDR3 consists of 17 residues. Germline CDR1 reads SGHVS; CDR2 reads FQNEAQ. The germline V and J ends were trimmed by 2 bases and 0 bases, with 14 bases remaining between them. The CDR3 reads CASSLRGSLSSYNEQFF. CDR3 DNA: TGTGCCAGCAGCTTAAGGGGCTCGCTGAGCTCCTACAATGAGCAGTTCTTC.

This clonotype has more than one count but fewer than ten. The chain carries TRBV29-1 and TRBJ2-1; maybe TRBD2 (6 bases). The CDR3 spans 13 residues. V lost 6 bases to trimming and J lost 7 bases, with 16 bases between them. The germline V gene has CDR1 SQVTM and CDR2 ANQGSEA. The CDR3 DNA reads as TGCAGCGTGAAAGGAGGGGCCTTTAATGAGCAGTTCTTC. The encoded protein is CSVKGGAFNEQFF.

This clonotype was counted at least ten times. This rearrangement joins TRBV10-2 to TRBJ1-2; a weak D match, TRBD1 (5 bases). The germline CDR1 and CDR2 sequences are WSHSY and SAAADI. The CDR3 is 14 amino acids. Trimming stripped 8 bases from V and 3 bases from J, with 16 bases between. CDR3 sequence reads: CASSGGVSYYGYTF. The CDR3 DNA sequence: TGCGCCAGCTCGGGGGGGGTTTCCTACTATGGCTACACCTTC.

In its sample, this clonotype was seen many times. As DNA, the CDR3 is TGTGCCAGCAGCCGGGGGATTCGTACTAGTGGGCAGTACTTC. Amino acid sequence: CASSRGIRTSGQYF. The rearrangement joins TRBV3-1 to TRBJ2-7; D is tentatively TRBD1 or TRBD2 (5 bases each). The CDR3 runs to 14 residues. Trimming removed 4 bases from V and 9 bases from J, with 19 bases in between. Germline V gene sequence: CDR1 LGHDT, CDR2 YNNKEL (reference sequence).

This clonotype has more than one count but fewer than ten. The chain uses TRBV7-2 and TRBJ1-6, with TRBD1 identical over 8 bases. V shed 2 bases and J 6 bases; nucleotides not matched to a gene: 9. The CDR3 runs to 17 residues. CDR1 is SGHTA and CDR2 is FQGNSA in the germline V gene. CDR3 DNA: TGTGCCAGCAGCTTAAATCAGGGGGCATGGAGTAATTCACCCCTCCACTTT. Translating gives CASSLNQGAWSNSPLHF.

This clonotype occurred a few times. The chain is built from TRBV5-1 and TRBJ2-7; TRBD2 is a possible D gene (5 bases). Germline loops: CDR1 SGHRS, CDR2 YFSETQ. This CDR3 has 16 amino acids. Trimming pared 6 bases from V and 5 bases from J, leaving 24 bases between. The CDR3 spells CASTQTSSTGSHEQYF. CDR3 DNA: TGCGCCAGCACCCAAACTTCCTCTACGGGGTCCCACGAGCAGTACTTC.

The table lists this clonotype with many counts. CDR3 sequence: CASRSGESTEAFF. In DNA form, the CDR3 reads TGTGCCAGCCGTTCTGGGGAATCCACTGAAGCTTTCTTT. This chain connects TRBV7-9 to TRBJ1-1; unclear D gene. Germline V gene sequence: CDR1 SEHNR, CDR2 FQNEAQ (reference sequence). The V gene lost 8 bases and the J gene lost 4 bases, with 14 bases spanning the gap. This CDR3 has 13 amino acids.

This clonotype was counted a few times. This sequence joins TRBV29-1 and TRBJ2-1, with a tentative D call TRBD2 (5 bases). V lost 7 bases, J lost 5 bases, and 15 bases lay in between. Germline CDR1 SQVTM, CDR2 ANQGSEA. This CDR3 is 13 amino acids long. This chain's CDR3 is CSGGVGADNEQFF. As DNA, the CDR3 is TGCAGCGGGGGTGTGGGAGCGGACAATGAGCAGTTCTTC.

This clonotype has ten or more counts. The CDR3 protein is CAWSVKTEAFF. As DNA, the CDR3 is TGTGCCTGGAGTGTTAAGACTGAAGCTTTCTTT. The chain links TRBV30 to TRBJ1-1; D is unclear. Germline V lookup: CDR1 GTSNPN, CDR2 SVGIG (reference sequence). CDR3 size: 11 residues. V lost 0 bases, J lost 5 bases, and 4 bases lay in between. The full variable domain, completed using reference TRBV30 and TRBJ1-1, is SQTIHQWPATLVQPVGSPLSLECTVEGTSNPNLYWYRQAAGRGLQLLFYSVGIGQISSEVPQNLSASRPQDRQFILSSKKLLLSDSGFYLCAWSVKTEAFFGQGTRLTVV.

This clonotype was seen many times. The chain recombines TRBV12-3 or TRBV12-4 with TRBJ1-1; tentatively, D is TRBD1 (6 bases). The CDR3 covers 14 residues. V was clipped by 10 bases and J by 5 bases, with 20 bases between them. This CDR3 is CATRPGQGETEAFF. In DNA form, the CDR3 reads TGTGCCACACGACCGGGACAAGGAGAAACTGAAGCTTTCTTT.

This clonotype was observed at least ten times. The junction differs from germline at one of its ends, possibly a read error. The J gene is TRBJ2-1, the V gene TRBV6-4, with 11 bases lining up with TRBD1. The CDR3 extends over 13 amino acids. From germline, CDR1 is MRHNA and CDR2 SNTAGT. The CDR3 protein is CASSDWGQGVIVF. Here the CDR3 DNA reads TGTGCCAGCAGTGACTGGGGACAGGGGGTAATTGTCTTC.

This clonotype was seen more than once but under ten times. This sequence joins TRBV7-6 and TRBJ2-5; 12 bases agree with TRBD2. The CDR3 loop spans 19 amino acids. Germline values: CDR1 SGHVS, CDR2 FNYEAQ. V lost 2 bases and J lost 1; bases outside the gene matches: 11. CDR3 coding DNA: TGTGCCAGCAGCTTATCGTCACTAGCGGGAGGAGGGGCCCAAGAGACCCAGTACTTC. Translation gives CASSLSSLAGGGAQETQYF.

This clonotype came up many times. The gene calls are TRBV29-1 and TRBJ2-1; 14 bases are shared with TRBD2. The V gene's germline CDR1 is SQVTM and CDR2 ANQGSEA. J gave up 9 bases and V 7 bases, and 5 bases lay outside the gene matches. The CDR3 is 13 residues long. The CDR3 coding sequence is TGCAGCGCCAGACTAGCGGGAGGGGTTGAGCAGTTCTTC. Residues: CSARLAGGVEQFF.

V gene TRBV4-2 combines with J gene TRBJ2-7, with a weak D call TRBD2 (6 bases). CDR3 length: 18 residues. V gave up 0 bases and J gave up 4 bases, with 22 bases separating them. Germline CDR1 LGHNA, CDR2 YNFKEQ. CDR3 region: CASSQDLSFNGRGYEQYF. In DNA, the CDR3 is TGTGCCAGCAGCCAAGATCTCTCTTTCAACGGGAGAGGGTACGAGCAGTACTTC.

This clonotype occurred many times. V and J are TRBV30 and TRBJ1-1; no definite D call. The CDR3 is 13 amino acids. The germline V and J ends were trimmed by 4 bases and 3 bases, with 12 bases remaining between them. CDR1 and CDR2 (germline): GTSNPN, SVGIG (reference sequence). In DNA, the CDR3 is TGTGCCTGGAACCTCGACCGCTACACTGAAGCTTTCTTT. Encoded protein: CAWNLDRYTEAFF.

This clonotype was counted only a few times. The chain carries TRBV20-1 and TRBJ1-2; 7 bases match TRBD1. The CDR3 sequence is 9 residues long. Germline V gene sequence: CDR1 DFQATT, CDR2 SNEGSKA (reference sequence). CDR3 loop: CRAQGNYTF. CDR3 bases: TGCAGAGCACAGGGGAACTACACCTTC.